The 12 T cell receptor beta chains given below trace back to one sample, sequenced in a study of patients and donors after allogeneic stem cell transplantation. TCRdb passed the RT-PCR reads through MiXCR, listing each CDR3 protein once. The table includes around 200,000 distinct CDR3 sequences, about 37% detected once. Sequences were obtained from blood, either unsorted or a sorted T cell fraction (not recorded which). These receptors originate from a human donor who was either an allogeneic HSCT recipient or a stem cell or donor lymphocyte infusion donor (not recorded which). It is not recorded whose cells these are; they may come from a transplant donor.

This clonotype was counted between two and nine times. The chain recombines TRBV7-7 with TRBJ1-1, with D perhaps TRBD1 (6 bases). The germline CDR1 and CDR2 sequences are SSHAT and FNYEAQ (reference sequence). The CDR3 sequence is 16 residues long. Between the trimmed V and J ends, which lost 5 bases and 4 bases, there was a span of 20 bases. DNA of the CDR3: TGTGCCAGCAGCCCCCTAGTTATAGGGGGTTTCACTGAAGCTTTCTTT. This encodes CASSPLVIGGFTEAFF.

V and J are TRBV5-1 and TRBJ2-7, with TRBD1 matching 10 bases. From germline, CDR1 is SGHRS and CDR2 YFSETQ. The CDR3 covers 15 residues. J lost 2 bases, V lost 4 bases, and 6 bases had no gene match. This chain's CDR3 is CASSPRQGATYEQYF. CDR3 in DNA: TGCGCCAGCAGCCCTAGACAGGGGGCCACCTACGAGCAGTACTTC.

This clonotype turned up a few times. V and J are TRBV20-1 and TRBJ1-6; D ambiguous. Germline assignment: CDR1 DFQATT and CDR2 SNEGSKA (reference sequence). The V and J ends lost 4 bases and 0 bases respectively, with 7 bases between them. The CDR3 is 14 amino acids. The CDR3 DNA reads TGCAGTGCTATCGCGAGCTCCTATAATTCACCCCTCCACTTT. Residues: CSAIASSYNSPLHF.

This clonotype has only a few counts. The V and J genes are TRBV27 and TRBJ1-6, with 10 bases lining up with TRBD1. Trimming cost V 4 bases and J 14 bases; bases outside gene matches: 11. There are 15 residues in the CDR3. Germline CDR1 is MNHEY and CDR2 is SMNVEV (reference sequence). The CDR3 spells CASSSRTGGGWSLHF. CDR3 in DNA: TGTGCCAGCAGTTCCCGGACAGGGGGTGGATGGTCCCTCCACTTT.

The chain employs TRBV27 and TRBJ2-7; no clear D. Trimming cost V 4 bases and J 2 bases, with 18 bases left between them. Germline CDR1 is MNHEY and CDR2 is SMNVEV (reference sequence). CDR3 length: 16 amino acids. The CDR3 region has the DNA TGTGCCAGCAGTTCCTTTCCGGTTGGGGTTACCTACGAGCAGTACTTC. Protein: CASSSFPVGVTYEQYF.

The J gene is TRBJ2-1, the V gene TRBV4-1; D uncertain. The germline V gene encodes CDR1 MGHRA and CDR2 YSYEKL. Trimming removed 0 bases from V and 1 base from J, with 7 bases in between. The CDR3 loop spans 15 amino acids. CDR3 in amino acids: CASSQEGRSYNEQFF. CDR3 bases: TGCGCCAGCAGCCAAGAGGGCAGGTCCTACAATGAGCAGTTCTTC.

V usage is TRBV24-1 and J usage is TRBJ2-7, with D maybe TRBD2 (7 bases). The germline V gene encodes CDR1 KGHDR and CDR2 SFDVKD. CDR3 length equals 14 residues. Trimming took 9 bases from V and 3 from J, leaving 17 bases between them. The CDR3 DNA sequence: TGTGCCACCGCCTCGGGGGGCTCGAACTACGAGCAGTACTTC. This encodes CATASGGSNYEQYF.

The rearrangement links TRBV5-1 to TRBJ1-2; 10 nucleotides agree with TRBD1. This CDR3 contains 16 residues. V lost 0 bases, J lost 8 bases, and 10 bases stayed unmatched. From germline, CDR1 is SGHRS and CDR2 YFSETQ. This CDR3 reads CASSLVLTGGRRGYTF. Written as DNA, the CDR3 is TGCGCCAGCAGCTTGGTTTTGACAGGGGGCAGGAGAGGCTACACCTTC.

This clonotype was seen only a few times. The chain couples TRBV29-1 to TRBJ2-7; the D gene is possibly TRBD2 (6 bases). Germline CDR1 and CDR2: SQVTM and ANQGSEA. The CDR3 contains 14 residues. V shed 7 bases and J shed 0 bases, with 16 bases lying between them. The CDR3 nucleotides read TGCAGCGCCGGACCGGGACTGAACTCCTACGAGCAGTACTTC. Translating gives CSAGPGLNSYEQYF.

The genes are TRBV12-3 or TRBV12-4 and TRBJ2-7; D remains unclear. The V end was cut by 6 bases, the J end by 3 bases, with 12 bases between. The CDR3 runs 13 residues. This CDR3 reads CASSRGRIYEQYF. CDR3 DNA sequence: TGTGCCAGCAGCCGAGGACGGATCTACGAGCAGTACTTC.

V and J are TRBV29-1 and TRBJ2-1; 10 bases are shared with TRBD2. Germline V gene lookup returns CDR1 SQVTM and CDR2 ANQGSEA. The CDR3 is 17 residues long. Trimming cost V 7 bases and J 3 bases; bases outside gene matches: 15. The CDR3 is CSAQGGSGGPVYNEQFF. In DNA, the CDR3 is TGCAGCGCCCAAGGGGGTAGCGGGGGGCCAGTCTACAATGAGCAGTTCTTC.

The rearrangement links TRBV20-1 to TRBJ1-2; D gene uncertain. The V and J ends lost 6 bases and 7 bases respectively, with 12 bases between them. CDR1 and CDR2 from the germline V gene are DFQATT and SNEGSKA (reference sequence). The CDR3 runs 11 residues. DNA for the CDR3: TGCAGTGCACATGGAGGGCCTGGCTACACCTTC. This codes for CSAHGGPGYTF.